This T cell receptor (beta chain) comes out of a study of Graves' ophthalmopathy and Graves' hyperthyroidism listed by TCRdb under 2018. With respect to the entire study: A patient counted as having stable hyperthyroidism if there was no progression to ophthalmopathy within 18 months of follow-up. TCR beta repertoire signatures were used to distinguish Graves' ophthalmopathy from Graves' hyperthyroidism and to predict progression to ophthalmopathy. In total, around 130 blood samples were TCR-sequenced: 43 ophthalmopathy, under 80 hyperthyroidism and about 17 hyperthyroidism-to-ophthalmopathy patients. A discovery set of 100 patients (around 44 ophthalmopathy, just over 55 stable hyperthyroidism) was enrolled to explore V-J signatures distinguishing ophthalmopathy from hyperthyroidism. An independent validation cohort was composed of 18 hyperthyroidism patients and more than 15 patients who later progressed from hyperthyroidism to ophthalmopathy. In six hyperthyroidism patients, T-cell repertoires of thyroid tissue and blood were compared. Once sampling was done, hyperthyroidism patients were given methimazole at a starting dose of 30 mg daily, while ophthalmopathy patients were given high-dose intravenous methylprednisolone.

For repertoire sequencing, the TCR beta CDR3 regions were amplified from RNA transcripts. The first round of RT-PCR was done with HTBI primers and the Qiagen OneStep RT-PCR kit, and was followed by a second round of multiplex PCR, then size selection and purification. Sequencing of the libraries was carried out on an Illumina HiSeq2000 in paired-end mode with 100 bp reads. Per the source publication's procedure: SOAPnuke was used for read processing, and reads with adapters, uncalled bases, a mean Phred below 15, or no exact constant-primer or identifier match were discarded. High-quality paired reads were merged with COPE v1.2.5. Each unique nucleotide sequence was treated as a clonotype, and MiTCR v1.1 was used to align the clonotypes to the IMGT TRB V, D and J references. The analysis was limited to V-J combinations with a frequency above 0.0001, which together covered 99.2% of repertoires. For each V-J combination, a TCR clonal expansion and chaos score was defined as F50 clonal expansion divided by the chaos observed in the TCRdist matrix. Features were reduced by Welch's t-statistics and random forest to around 14 V-J combinations, which fed a naive Bayes classifier. The Morisita-Horn index was used to measure how similar the thyroid and blood repertoires were. Using fastp at Q25 and MiXCR, TCRdb reprocessed the public reads and kept productive beta chains. Every CDR3 protein is listed once, alongside the most common genes and DNA of its rows. Clone size and V and J calls follow TCRdb, not the original study. Across this sample there are about 1.2 million distinct CDR3 sequences, with about two fifths seen only once. The ten largest make up 11% of the sample.

The hyperthyroidism patients were 18 to 65 years old and newly diagnosed, with a disease duration of less than 2 months. Anyone with other autoimmune diseases, uncontrolled infections, pregnancy or lactation was excluded from the study. Clinical symptoms, serum thyroxine, TRAb, thyroid ultrasound and orbital computed tomography formed the basis of the diagnosis. Trizol reagent was used to extract the total RNA, and its quality was then checked on an Agilent 2100 Bioanalyzer. As encoded in the germline V gene (reference sequence), CDR1 is MNHNY while CDR2 is SVGAGI. Here V drops 5 bases and J drops 7 bases, and the junction holds 11 bases not matched to any gene. The CDR3, from cysteine to phenylalanine, totals 15 residues. The CDR3 DNA has 45 bases and is translated from base 1. About this clonotype itself: The target of this receptor is not known. Base qualities were left out, and no much larger clone turns up one base away.

What the work shows at the level of the full study, not this receptor alone: In validation, the model predicted ophthalmopathy progression with nearly 71% sensitivity and about 73% specificity; 12 predicted patients were CT-confirmed with GO in a median of around 6 months. Most expanded thyroid clonotypes with a frequency above 0.001 also appeared in blood, which suggests that blood repertoires may reflect the immune response in the thyroid. No statistical method was used to predetermine the sample size, and group allocation was not hidden from the investigators. The 13-signature model separated ophthalmopathy from stable hyperthyroidism with roughly 90% sensitivity and 81.08% specificity in cross-validation, and 80%/75% in the test set.

Sequencing was carried out using peripheral blood or thyroid tissue (not recorded which). The chain is assembled from TRBV6-6 and TRBJ1-2; 9 bases in the middle match TRBD1. The sequence derives from an adult man with Graves' hyperthyroidism. The DNA sequence follows: TGTGCCAGCAGTGAAGGGGCCGGGACAGGGTCTGGCTACACCTTC. Translated, it reads CASSEGAGTGSGYTF.